This T cell receptor (beta chain) is drawn from a study of Ad26.COV2.S vaccination and SARS-CoV-2 variants. Study-wide background: The donor was enrolled in the Ad26.COV2.S arm of the COV1001 trial. Into the muscle, Ad26.COV2.S was dosed once or twice, 56 days apart.

In regard to this clone: Its antigen is not identified.

The study's findings and limits: Quantification of TCR breadth and depth may have yielded underestimates of total T cell responses.

Produced via immunoSEQ multiplex PCR; TCRdb's table is partial and in-frame only. The sample records roughly 510,000 clones, 87% being singletons. The sample's treatment: some 19 received Ad26.COV2.S at low or high dose, single or two shots; 5 received placebo; per-sample allocation not given. Day 63 after the first vaccine or placebo injection was the time point for sampling. SARS-CoV-2 spike from the Wuhan strain was encoded by the vaccine, an Ad26 vector. The receptor comes from a person between 18 and 59 years old who received the Ad26.COV2.S COVID-19 vaccine or a placebo. The sample in question was peripheral blood, obtained in a trial of Ad26.COV2.S vaccine versus placebo.

Written as DNA, the CDR3 is TGTGCCAGCTCTCTAGCCTCCGTGCCCTACAATGAGCAGTTCTTC. Amino acid sequence: CASSLASVPYNEQFF. J is TRBJ2-1 and V is TRBV7-2, with D tentatively TRBD2 (5 bases). Trimming pared 8 bases from V and 2 bases from J, leaving 16 bases between. This CDR3 is built from 15 residues. CDR1 is SGHTA and CDR2 is FQGNSA in the germline V gene.